Listed below are T cell receptor beta chains from one sample, sequenced in a study of T cells in Graves' hyperthyroidism and ophthalmopathy. TCRdb reanalysed the multiplex PCR reads using MiXCR and keeps one entry per CDR3 protein. The sample shows 600,000 to 650,000 distinct CDR3 sequences, around 15% of them seen only once. The sample was blood. These receptors came from a woman in her twenties or thirties with Graves' hyperthyroidism. Each CDR3 is given with its conserved first and last residue. Fields, in order: J gene, V gene, clone size, D gene, CDR3 protein, CDR3 DNA. D genes are given only for firm matches. Size values are once, few and many counts, or a class for expanded clones, and some rows have none.

TRBJ2-7 | TRBV15 | many | TRBD2 | CATSRVPASGYEQYF | TGTGCCACCAGCAGAGTTCCGGCTAGCGGCTACGAGCAGTACTTC
TRBJ1-2 | TRBV30 | many | - | CAWSAYGMDGYTF | TGTGCCTGGAGTGCCTACGGAATGGACGGCTACACCTTC
TRBJ2-4 | TRBV9 | - | TRBD2 | CASSVVEAGELYF | TGTGCCAGCAGCGTAGTGGAAGCGGGGGAGTTGTACTTC
TRBJ2-3 | TRBV12-3/TRBV12-4 | many | - | CASSSFPGVGDTQYF | TGTGCCAGCAGTAGTTTCCCAGGGGTCGGCGATACGCAGTATTTT
TRBJ1-2 | TRBV5-1 | - | TRBD1 | CASSLGGQSNYGYTF | TGCGCCAGCAGCTTGGGGGGACAGTCTAACTATGGCTACACCTTC
TRBJ2-2 | TRBV11-1 | few | - | CASSENRDSNTGELFF | TGTGCCAGCAGCGAGAACCGGGACTCCAACACCGGGGAGCTGTTTTTT
TRBJ2-7 | TRBV20-1 | many | TRBD2 | CSATARPSGRFREQYF | TGCAGTGCTACTGCTCGGCCTAGCGGGAGGTTCAGGGAGCAGTACTTC
TRBJ1-1 | TRBV7-9 | few | - | CASNSRLGGNYLNTEAFF | TGTGCCAGTAACTCAAGGTTGGGGGGCAACTATCTGAACACTGAAGCTTTCTTT
TRBJ2-1 | TRBV6-2/TRBV6-3 | many | TRBD2 | CASSSSGLAGEVDEQFF | TGTGCCAGCAGTTCATCGGGACTAGCGGGAGAGGTCGATGAGCAGTTCTTC
TRBJ1-1 | TRBV5-1 | many | - | CASSRQAENTEAFF | TGCGCCAGCAGCCGTCAGGCCGAGAACACTGAAGCTTTCTTT
TRBJ2-1 | TRBV12-3/TRBV12-4 | many | TRBD2 | CASYTSGHNEQFF | TGTGCCAGTTACACTAGCGGGCACAATGAGCAGTTCTTC
TRBJ2-1 | TRBV5-1 | - | - | CASSLTGTLPYNEQFF | TGCGCCAGCAGCTTAACCGGGACTTTACCCTACAATGAGCAGTTCTTC
TRBJ2-7 | TRBV7-2 | few | TRBD2 | CASSLTGLAGDYEQCF | TGTGCCAGCAGCCTAACAGGACTAGCGGGAGACTACGAGCAGTGCTTC
TRBJ2-7 | TRBV7-2 | few | TRBD2 | CASSQRTSPPSYEQYF | TGTGCCAGCAGCCAGCGGACTAGCCCGCCCTCCTACGAGCAGTACTTC
TRBJ1-1 | TRBV6-1 | few | - | CASSRGDLNTEAFF | TGTGCCAGCAGCAGAGGGGACTTGAACACTGAAGCTTTCTTT